This T cell receptor (beta chain) was recovered during a study of blood T cell repertoires in COVID-19. On the study more broadly: The United States, Italy and Spain supplied acute and convalescent COVID-19 samples.

V shed 5 bases and J 7 bases; nucleotides not matched to a gene: 11. CDR1 is MNHEY and CDR2 is SVGEGT in the germline V gene. The CDR3 consists of 15 residues. Per the original methods: Amplification from reference gene primers served as the basis for estimated nucleated cell counts. Profiled with immunoSEQ multiplex PCR; TCRdb holds only in-frame clones, not every one. V and J calls and clone size are as listed in that table; D and trimming were resolved from the DNA. The table lists more than 80,000 clones, roughly 82% of them singletons. The sequence was collected from a woman aged 80 or older with active or convalescent COVID-19. The sequenced sample was peripheral blood. This chain connects TRBV6-2 or TRBV6-3 to TRBJ1-2; TRBD1 agrees at 9 bases. CDR3 sequence (DNA): TGTGCCAGCAGTGCCTTTTCACAGGGGGCCGCTGGCTACACCTTC. Translating it yields CASSAFSQGAAGYTF.